This is a list of T cell receptor beta chains from one sample in a study of T-cell reconstitution after alpha-beta-depleted transplantation in children. TCRdb fed the PCR reads into MiXCR, producing one record per CDR3 protein. This sample has around 500,000 distinct CDR3 sequences, with under 25% found just once. Sequencing used PBMCs, mostly from graft donor cells, obtained 360 days after TCRalphabeta/CD19-depleted stem cell transplant. These receptors came from a boy under two years old who had a stem cell transplant for acute myeloid leukemia, so the T cells may come from the graft donor. Both conserved end residues are part of each CDR3. D genes are given only for firm matches. Clone size is stated in some rows and not others, as once, few, many or a class when expanded.

j_gene: TRBJ2-1
v_gene: TRBV9
abundance: -
d_gene: TRBD2
CDR3nt: TGTGCCAGCAGCTCCCCTAGATTTAGCGGGGGCTCCTACAATGAGCAGTTCTTC
CDR3aa: CASSSPRFSGGSYNEQFF

j_gene: TRBJ1-5
v_gene: TRBV30
abundance: few
d_gene: TRBD1
CDR3nt: TGTGCCTGGAGTCGGACAGGGGTATCCAATCAGCCCCAGCATTTT
CDR3aa: CAWSRTGVSNQPQHF

j_gene: TRBJ1-3
v_gene: TRBV7-2
abundance: -
d_gene: -
CDR3nt: TGTGCCAGCAGCTTAATAGTCCTCAGCTCTGGAAACACCATATATTTT
CDR3aa: CASSLIVLSSGNTIYF

j_gene: TRBJ1-2
v_gene: TRBV12-3/TRBV12-4
abundance: many
d_gene: -
CDR3nt: TGTGCCAGCAGTTTACCCCCGCACTATGGCTACACCTTC
CDR3aa: CASSLPPHYGYTF

j_gene: TRBJ2-3
v_gene: TRBV20-1
abundance: -
d_gene: -
CDR3nt: TGCAGTGCTGTGGGGGGGGCAGGGGATACGCAGTATTTT
CDR3aa: CSAVGGAGDTQYF

j_gene: TRBJ1-6
v_gene: TRBV18
abundance: -
d_gene: TRBD1
CDR3nt: TGTGCCAGCTCACCGGCAGGGGGGATTAATTCACCCCTCCACTTT
CDR3aa: CASSPAGGINSPLHF

j_gene: TRBJ2-7
v_gene: TRBV18
abundance: many
d_gene: TRBD1
CDR3nt: TGTGCCAGCTCACCAGGGACAGGGAGCTCCTACGAGCAGTACTTC
CDR3aa: CASSPGTGSSYEQYF

j_gene: TRBJ2-7
v_gene: TRBV2
abundance: many
d_gene: TRBD1
CDR3nt: TGTGCCAGCAGTGGCCGGGACAGGGCGGACGAGCAGTACTTC
CDR3aa: CASSGRDRADEQYF

j_gene: TRBJ1-1
v_gene: TRBV6-1
abundance: few
d_gene: TRBD1
CDR3nt: TGTGCCAGCAGCCTCCAACAGGGGAAGGGTGCTGAAGCTTTCTTT
CDR3aa: CASSLQQGKGAEAFF

j_gene: TRBJ2-1
v_gene: TRBV29-1
abundance: many
d_gene: TRBD1
CDR3nt: TGCAGCGTTTTGACCGGGACAGTTTACAATGAGCAGTTCTTC
CDR3aa: CSVLTGTVYNEQFF

j_gene: TRBJ2-1
v_gene: TRBV29-1
abundance: many
d_gene: TRBD1
CDR3nt: TGCAGCGTTGCCAACCGACAGGGTCCCTACAATGAGCAGTTCTTC
CDR3aa: CSVANRQGPYNEQFF

j_gene: TRBJ2-4
v_gene: TRBV19
abundance: -
d_gene: -
CDR3nt: TGTGCCAGTAGTATAGTTCCCCGTGGAAACATTCAGTACTTC
CDR3aa: CASSIVPRGNIQYF

j_gene: TRBJ1-6
v_gene: TRBV6-1
abundance: few
d_gene: TRBD1
CDR3nt: TGTGCCAGCAGAACGGGACAGTCCTATTCACCCCTCCACTTT
CDR3aa: CASRTGQSYSPLHF

j_gene: TRBJ2-2
v_gene: TRBV20-1
abundance: -
d_gene: -
CDR3nt: TGCAGTGCTAGTGTTCAGCTGAGCGGGGAGCTGTTTTTT
CDR3aa: CSASVQLSGELFF

j_gene: TRBJ2-7
v_gene: TRBV7-6
abundance: many
d_gene: TRBD2
CDR3nt: TGTGCCAGCAGCCATAGCGGGGCCACGGTCTACGAGCAGTACTTC
CDR3aa: CASSHSGATVYEQYF

j_gene: TRBJ2-3
v_gene: TRBV12-3/TRBV12-4
abundance: many
d_gene: -
CDR3nt: TGTGCCAGCAGTCGGGGGAGCACAGATACGCAGTATTTT
CDR3aa: CASSRGSTDTQYF

j_gene: TRBJ2-1
v_gene: TRBV28
abundance: -
d_gene: -
CDR3nt: TGTGCCAGCAGTTTAACCAGCACAGTTTACAATGAGCAGTTCTTC
CDR3aa: CASSLTSTVYNEQFF

j_gene: TRBJ2-2
v_gene: TRBV12-3/TRBV12-4
abundance: few
d_gene: -
CDR3nt: TGTGCCAGCAGTTTCCCCACGGACAGCTGGGCCGGGGAGCTGTTTTTT
CDR3aa: CASSFPTDSWAGELFF

j_gene: TRBJ1-1
v_gene: TRBV12-3/TRBV12-4
abundance: many
d_gene: -
CDR3nt: TGTGCCAGCAGTCCGGAAAGGGTAGCACCGAACACTGAAGCTTTCTTT
CDR3aa: CASSPERVAPNTEAFF

j_gene: TRBJ2-5
v_gene: TRBV5-5
abundance: many
d_gene: -
CDR3nt: TGTGCCAGCATCCCGGAGAATTACCAAGAGACCCAGTACTTC
CDR3aa: CASIPENYQETQYF

j_gene: TRBJ1-1
v_gene: TRBV12-3/TRBV12-4
abundance: -
d_gene: TRBD1
CDR3nt: TGTGCCAGCAGCTACGACAGGGACACTGAAGCTTTCTTT
CDR3aa: CASSYDRDTEAFF

j_gene: TRBJ1-5
v_gene: TRBV4-3
abundance: -
d_gene: -
CDR3nt: TGCGCCAGCAGCCCCCGGTACCCCTTCGGGTTAGACAATCAGCCCCAGCATTTT
CDR3aa: CASSPRYPFGLDNQPQHF

j_gene: TRBJ2-2
v_gene: TRBV29-1
abundance: few
d_gene: -
CDR3nt: TGCAGCGTTGAAGGGTACGGCGGGGAGCTGTTTTTT
CDR3aa: CSVEGYGGELFF

j_gene: TRBJ2-1
v_gene: TRBV2
abundance: -
d_gene: -
CDR3nt: TGTGCCGGGTACCAAAGGAATGAGCAGTTCTTC
CDR3aa: CAGYQRNEQFF

j_gene: TRBJ2-6
v_gene: TRBV27
abundance: -
d_gene: -
CDR3nt: TGTGCCAGCAGTAGGGGTTCTGGGGCCAACGTCCTGACTTTC
CDR3aa: CASSRGSGANVLTF

j_gene: TRBJ1-6
v_gene: TRBV12-3/TRBV12-4
abundance: -
d_gene: -
CDR3nt: TGTGCCAGCAGTTTCGTGATTTCACCCCTCCACTTT
CDR3aa: CASSFVISPLHF

j_gene: TRBJ2-1
v_gene: TRBV5-5
abundance: -
d_gene: -
CDR3nt: TGTGCCAGCACCTACCCAACAGGGTTCGGGCCTCAGGAGGATGAGCAGTTCTTC
CDR3aa: CASTYPTGFGPQEDEQFF

j_gene: TRBJ2-3
v_gene: TRBV28
abundance: few
d_gene: -
CDR3nt: TGTGCCAGCAGTTTATGGTACGAGGCCCTCAAAGGGGGGGCAGGTTCCGATACGCAGTATTTT
CDR3aa: CASSLWYEALKGGAGSDTQYF